A selection of T cell receptor beta chains follows, all from one sample in a study of Ad26.COV2.S vaccination and SARS-CoV-2 variants. Only in-frame clones appear in the TCRdb table, and some are missing; sequencing was by immunoSEQ multiplex PCR. The table shows approximately 480,000 clones, with roughly 89% occurring only once. The specimen was peripheral blood, collected in a trial of Ad26.COV2.S vaccine versus placebo. Receptors originate from a person between 18 and 65 years old who received the Ad26.COV2.S COVID-19 vaccine or a placebo. Each CDR3 is given with its conserved first and last residue. Each record gives: V gene, CDR3 protein.

V gene: TRBV30; CDR3 protein: CAWSARQGRGETQYF
V gene: TRBV27; CDR3 protein: CASSSPPPYEQYF
V gene: TRBV9; CDR3 protein: CASSVGSGAGELFF
V gene: TRBV12-3/TRBV12-4; CDR3 protein: CASRSPNTGELFF
V gene: TRBV13; CDR3 protein: CASSLSGRVAHEQYF
V gene: TRBV28; CDR3 protein: CASSPMLLAPSYNEQFF
V gene: TRBV6-6; CDR3 protein: CASSLHLSQGSYEQYF
V gene: TRBV30; CDR3 protein: CAWCSRTEAFF
V gene: TRBV4-2; CDR3 protein: CASSQGSSGILDTQYF
V gene: TRBV19; CDR3 protein: CASREVAVNEKLFF
V gene: TRBV27; CDR3 protein: CASSFSGRRNEQFF
V gene: TRBV19; CDR3 protein: CASSTVTRGDWQPQHF
V gene: TRBV5-6; CDR3 protein: CASSMGGQVYEQYF
V gene: TRBV21-1; CDR3 protein: CASSKGYRRGDAYEQYF
V gene: TRBV15; CDR3 protein: CATSRDRAGASYGYTF
V gene: TRBV9; CDR3 protein: CASSLTGGSYEQYF
V gene: TRBV7-3; CDR3 protein: CASSPSLGSYNEQFF